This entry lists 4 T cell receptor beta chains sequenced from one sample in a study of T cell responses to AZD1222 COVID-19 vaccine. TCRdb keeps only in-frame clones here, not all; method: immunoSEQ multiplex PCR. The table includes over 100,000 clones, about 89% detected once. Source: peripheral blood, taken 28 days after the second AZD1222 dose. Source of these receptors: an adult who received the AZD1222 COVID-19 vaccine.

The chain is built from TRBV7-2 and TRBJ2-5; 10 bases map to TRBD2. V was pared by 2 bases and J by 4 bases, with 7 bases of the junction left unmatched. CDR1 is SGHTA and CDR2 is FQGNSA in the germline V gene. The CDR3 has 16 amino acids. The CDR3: CASSLLGSGGPETQYF. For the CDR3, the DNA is TGTGCCAGCAGCTTACTGGGTAGCGGGGGGCCAGAGACCCAGTACTTC.

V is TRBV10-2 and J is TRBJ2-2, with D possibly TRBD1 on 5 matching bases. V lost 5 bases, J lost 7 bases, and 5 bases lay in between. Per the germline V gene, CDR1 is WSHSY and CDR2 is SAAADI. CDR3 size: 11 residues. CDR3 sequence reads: CASSRGGELFF. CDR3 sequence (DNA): TGCGCCAGCAGTAGGGGCGGGGAGCTGTTTTTT.

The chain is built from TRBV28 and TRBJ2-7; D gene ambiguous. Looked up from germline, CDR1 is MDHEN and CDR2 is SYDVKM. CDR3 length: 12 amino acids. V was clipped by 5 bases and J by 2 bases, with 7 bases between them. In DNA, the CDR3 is TGTGCCAGCAGTCCCCAGCCCTACGAGCAGTACTTC. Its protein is CASSPQPYEQYF.

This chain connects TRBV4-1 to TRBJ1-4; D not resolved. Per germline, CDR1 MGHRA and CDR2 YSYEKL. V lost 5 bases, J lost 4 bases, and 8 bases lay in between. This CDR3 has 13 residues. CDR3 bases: TGCGCCAGCAGCGGGATGATTAATGAAAAACTGTTTTTT. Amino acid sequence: CASSGMINEKLFF.